This T cell receptor (beta chain) stems from a study of blood T cell repertoires in COVID-19. Original handling: Nucleated cell number was recorded as an estimate derived from reference gene primer amplification. Profiling relied on immunoSEQ multiplex PCR, and the TCRdb table lists in-frame clones only, not all of them. V and J calls and clone size come straight from that table; D and trimming were deduced from the DNA. The sample has more than 150,000 clones, roughly four fifths seen once. The V segment lost 11 bases and the J segment 5 bases; nucleotides outside the gene matches: 3. Per the germline V gene, CDR1 is MDHEN and CDR2 is SYDVKM. CDR3 length equals 13 residues.

The receptor comes from a woman in her forties with acute or convalescent COVID-19. Sequencing was carried out using peripheral blood. This sequence joins TRBV28 and TRBJ2-2; 12 nucleotides line up with TRBD2. DNA of the CDR3: TGTGCCGAGGGGACTAGCGGGACCGGGGAGCTGTTTTTT. Its translation: CAEGTSGTGELFF. The whole variable domain, remainder taken from reference TRBV28 and TRBJ2-2, is DVKVTQSSRYLVKRTGEKVFLECVQDMDHENMFWYRQDPGLGLRLIYFSYDVKMKEKGDIPEGYSVSREKKERFSLILESASTNQTSMYLCAEGTSGTGELFFGEGSRLTVL.